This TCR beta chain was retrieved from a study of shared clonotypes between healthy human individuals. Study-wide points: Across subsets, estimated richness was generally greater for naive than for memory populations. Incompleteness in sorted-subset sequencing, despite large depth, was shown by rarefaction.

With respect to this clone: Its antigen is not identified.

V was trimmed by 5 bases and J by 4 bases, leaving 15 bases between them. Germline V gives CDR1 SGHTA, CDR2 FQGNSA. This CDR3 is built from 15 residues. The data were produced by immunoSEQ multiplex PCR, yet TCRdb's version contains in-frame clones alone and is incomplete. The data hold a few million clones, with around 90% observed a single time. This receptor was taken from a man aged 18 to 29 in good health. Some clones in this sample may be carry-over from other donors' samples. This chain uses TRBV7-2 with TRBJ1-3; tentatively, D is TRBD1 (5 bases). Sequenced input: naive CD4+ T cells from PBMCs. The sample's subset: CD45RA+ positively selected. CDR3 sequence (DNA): TGTGCCAGCAGCCCCAGGGCTGCCTCGGGAAACACCATATATTTT. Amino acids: CASSPRAASGNTIYF.